This passage covers 16 T cell receptor beta chains from one sample sequenced in a study of T cell responses to AZD1222 COVID-19 vaccine. The method was immunoSEQ multiplex PCR; TCRdb's version includes in-frame clones alone and lacks a portion of them. The table includes 150,000 to 200,000 clones, around 94% detected once. The source material was peripheral blood, sampled on day 0 of AZD1222 vaccination. These receptors were collected from an adult in good health.

The chain employs TRBV29-1 and TRBJ1-2; no definite D call. CDR1 is SQVTM, CDR2 ANQGSEA, per germline. Between the trimmed V and J ends, which lost 2 bases and 2 bases, there was a span of 3 bases. This CDR3 is 11 amino acids long. The CDR3 DNA reads TGCAGCGTTGAACGGAACTATGGCTACACCTTC. It translates to CSVERNYGYTF.

The chain combines TRBV7-9 with TRBJ2-7, with a weak D call TRBD1 (6 bases). CDR1 and CDR2 (germline): SEHNR, FQNEAQ (reference sequence). The V gene lost 3 bases and the J gene lost 6 bases, with 12 bases spanning the gap. CDR3 length equals 13 residues. The CDR3 DNA reads TGTGCCAGCAGCTTCACAGGGTATGGCGAGCAGTACTTC. Translating gives CASSFTGYGEQYF.

This sequence joins TRBV7-5 and TRBJ1-1. TRBV7-5 represents a pseudogene. The CDR3 extends over 12 amino acids. In nucleotides, the CDR3 is TGTGCCAGAAGCCCCCAAGACACTGAAGCTTTCTTT. It yields the protein CARSPQDTEAFF.

The chain links TRBV24-1 to TRBJ2-1, with 7 bases aligning to TRBD1. The CDR3 extends over 12 amino acids. Germline assignment: CDR1 KGHDR and CDR2 SFDVKD. J lost 6 bases, V lost 5 bases, and 0 bases had no gene match. Here the CDR3 reads CATSGQGNEQFF. Written as DNA, the CDR3 is TGTGCCACCAGTGGACAGGGCAATGAGCAGTTCTTC.

V and J are TRBV6-2 or TRBV6-3 and TRBJ2-7; possible D gene TRBD1, 5 bases. This CDR3 has 13 residues. Trimming shortened V by 2 bases and J by 4 bases, and 9 bases separated the two germline ends. Per the germline V gene, CDR1 is MNHEY and CDR2 is SVGEGT. CDR3 in DNA: TGTGCCAGCAGTTACGGACACCTATACGAGCAGTACTTC. Protein: CASSYGHLYEQYF.

This rearrangement joins TRBV2 to TRBJ2-2; possibly TRBD2 for D (6 bases). Germline V gene data show CDR1 as SNHLY and CDR2 as FYNNEI. Deletions cut 6 bases from V and 7 bases from J, with 12 bases between. The CDR3 is 13 residues long. The CDR3 spells CASRGGIGGELFF. DNA of the CDR3: TGTGCCAGCAGGGGGGGAATCGGCGGGGAGCTGTTTTTT.

V gene TRBV29-1 combines with J gene TRBJ1-2; 11 bases line up with TRBD1. The CDR3 is 15 amino acids. Germline V gene sequence: CDR1 SQVTM, CDR2 ANQGSEA. The J segment lost 4 bases and the V segment lost 3 bases, leaving 7 bases of the junction unmatched. CDR3 sequence reads: CSVEKGTGGTYGYTF. CDR3 nucleotides: TGCAGCGTTGAGAAGGGGACAGGGGGAACCTATGGCTACACCTTC.

In regard to this clone: One end of the junction does not line up with germline, which may come from a read error. The gene calls are TRBV3-1 (or the pseudogene TRBV3-2) and TRBJ1-2; no firm D call. Germline CDR1 and CDR2: LGHDT and YNNKEL (reference sequence). This CDR3 region has 14 residues. The CDR3 here is CASSPVTERYGYTF. The CDR3, as DNA: TGTGCCAGCAGTCCAGTGACGGAGCGCTATGGCTATACCTTC.

This sequence joins TRBV27 and TRBJ1-4, with TRBD1 as a possible D gene (6 bases). V lost 3 bases and J 3 bases, leaving 11 bases between the germline ends. The CDR3 is 15 residues long. Germline V lookup: CDR1 MNHEY, CDR2 SMNVEV (reference sequence). In nucleotides, the CDR3 is TGTGCCAGCAGTTTTCAGGGGTTAGCTAATGAAAAACTGTTTTTT. Translating it yields CASSFQGLANEKLFF.

This sequence joins TRBV7-3 and TRBJ2-2; no definite D call. Germline CDR1 and CDR2: SGHTA and FQGTGA. Trimming cost V 4 bases and J 3 bases, with 3 bases left between them. The length of the CDR3 is 12 residues. In nucleotides, the CDR3 is TGTGCCAGCAGCTCTTACACCGGGGAGCTGTTTTTT. As protein: CASSSYTGELFF.

The chain carries TRBV18 and TRBJ1-5, with D uncertain. Germline V lookup: CDR1 KGHSH, CDR2 LQKENI. The ends were cut back, 2 bases at V and 2 bases at J, with 7 bases in the middle. The length of the CDR3 is 14 residues. The CDR3 region has the DNA TGTGCCAGCTCACCATCTTATGGCAATCAGCCCCAGCATTTT. This sequence encodes CASSPSYGNQPQHF.

V and J are TRBV19 and TRBJ2-1; TRBD1 or TRBD2 may be the D gene (5 bases each). This CDR3 spans 15 amino acids. Trimming removed 5 bases at V and 0 bases at J, with 11 bases between. CDR1 is LNHDA, CDR2 SQIVND, per germline (reference sequence). The CDR3 region has the DNA TGTGCCAGTAGTCGGGGCAGAAGCTCCTACAATGAGCAGTTCTTC. It is translated as CASSRGRSSYNEQFF.

The rearrangement uses TRBV3-1 (or the pseudogene TRBV3-2) and TRBJ2-1; 13 positions match TRBD2. The V gene end was trimmed by 5 bases and the J gene end by 5 bases; junction bases not matched to a gene: 6. The CDR3 runs 16 residues. CDR1 LGHDT and CDR2 YNNKEL come from the germline V gene (reference sequence). This CDR3 reads CASSSPGLAGHNEQFF. DNA for the CDR3: TGTGCCAGCAGCTCCCCGGGACTAGCGGGGCACAATGAGCAGTTCTTC.

This clone was recorded a few times. This chain joins TRBV5-1 and TRBJ1-6, with D hard to call. CDR3 length equals 16 residues. Germline loops: CDR1 SGHRS, CDR2 YFSETQ. The V end was cut by 0 bases, the J end by 1 base, with 8 bases between. As DNA, the CDR3 is TGCGCCAGCAGCTTGGGGGGTGGTTCCTATAATTCACCCCTCCACTTT. This codes for CASSLGGGSYNSPLHF.

The CDR3 is CAIRDRGSTSYEQYF. For the CDR3, the DNA is TGTGCCATCAGGGACAGGGGATCGACCTCCTACGAGCAGTACTTC. This rearrangement joins TRBV10-3 to TRBJ2-7; 9 nucleotides agree with TRBD1. Germline V gene lookup returns CDR1 ENHRY and CDR2 SYGVKD. With 6 bases clipped from V and 0 bases from J, the junction kept 6 bases outside the gene matches. CDR3 size: 15 residues.

The DNA of the CDR3 is TGTGCCAGCATTCGGGACAACTCCTACGAGCAGTACTTC. Encoded protein: CASIRDNSYEQYF. The chain links TRBV2 to TRBJ2-7, with TRBD1 as a possible D gene (6 bases). Germline values: CDR1 SNHLY, CDR2 FYNNEI. The CDR3 is 13 amino acids. Trimming removed 7 bases at V and 0 bases at J, with 10 bases between.